This T cell receptor beta chain originates from a study of T-cell memory formation after mild COVID-19. Study-wide background: In these data, TCR clusters were largely donor specific.

One entry per CDR3 protein results from TCRdb running MiXCR on the 5' RACE reads. The sample contains roughly 250,000 distinct CDR3 sequences, roughly 17% of which appear only once. V shed 5 bases and J shed 2 bases, with 17 bases lying between them. The length of the CDR3 is 16 residues. CDR1 is MNHEY and CDR2 is SVGAGI in the germline V gene. Overall study findings and caveats: SARS-CoV-2 specificity was not confirmed for second-wave clones peaking on day 37.

Comment on this clonotype: Its antigen is still unknown.

The sequencing input was PBMCs or a T cell subset sorted from them (not recorded which). This TCR came from a man aged 18-30 years who had mild COVID-19 (a few samples of this study predate the infection). Cell type and time point are not known. This sequence joins TRBV6-5 and TRBJ2-3; no clear D. The CDR3 loop reads CASSPDGAVTTDTQYF. In DNA form, the CDR3 reads TGTGCCAGCAGTCCCGACGGAGCCGTGACCACAGATACGCAGTATTTT.